This T cell receptor beta chain was captured by sequencing in a study of T cells in women clearing cervical HPV infection. As regards this clone: The antigen is undetermined. The read terminates 3 residues before the CDR3 end, so the remaining end is supplied by the germline J gene.

Genomic DNA, averaging around 1,200 ng per sample, yielded TCR beta CDR3 via immunoSEQ. Measured with immunoSEQ multiplex PCR; TCRdb has only the in-frame clones, and not every one. The table gives roughly 34,000 clones; the top ten clones make up more than 6% of it. General study findings and limits: TRBV6-7 abundance was lower in cases than controls (0.11% versus 0.16%). CIN3+ cases had significantly higher TCR richness than controls; evenness did not differ.

The ends were cut back, 7 bases at V and 2 bases at J, with 18 bases in the middle. Germline CDR1 reads LNHDA; CDR2 reads SQIVND (reference sequence). The CDR3 consists of 16 residues. This receptor was taken from a woman aged 18-70 years with a cervical HPV16 infection that either progressed to CIN3+ or cleared (not recorded which). V gene TRBV19 combines with J gene TRBJ2-1; D might be TRBD2 (7 bases). Sequencing was performed on blood buffy coat. The CDR3 here is CASTEGGPPPYNEQFF. The DNA read from the CDR3 is TGTGCCAGTACCGAGGGGGGGCCGCCTCCCTACAATGAG.